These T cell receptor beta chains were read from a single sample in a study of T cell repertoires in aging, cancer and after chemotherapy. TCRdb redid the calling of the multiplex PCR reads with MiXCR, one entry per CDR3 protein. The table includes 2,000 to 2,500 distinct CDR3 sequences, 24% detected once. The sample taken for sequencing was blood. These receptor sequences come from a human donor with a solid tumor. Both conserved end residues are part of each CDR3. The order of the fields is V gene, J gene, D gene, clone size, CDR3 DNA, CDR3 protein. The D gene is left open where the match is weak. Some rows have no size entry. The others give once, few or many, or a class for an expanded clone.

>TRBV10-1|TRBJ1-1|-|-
TGCGCCAGCAGGAACAGTCCCAGGAACACTGAAGCTTTCTTT
CASRNSPRNTEAFF
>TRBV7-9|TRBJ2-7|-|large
TGTGCCAGCAGCCCGACAGTGTACGAGCAGTACTTC
CASSPTVYEQYF
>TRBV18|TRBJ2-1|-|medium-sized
TGTGCCAGCTCACTCGACAGAAACAATGAGCAGTTCTTC
CASSLDRNNEQFF
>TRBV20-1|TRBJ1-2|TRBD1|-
TGCAGTGCTAGAGCCCGGACAGGGGGCTCTGGCTACACCTTC
CSARARTGGSGYTF
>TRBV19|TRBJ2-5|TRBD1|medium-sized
TGTGCCAGTAGTATTGGTGGACAGGGATGGGGTGAGACCCAGTACTTC
CASSIGGQGWGETQYF
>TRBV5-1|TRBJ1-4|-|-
TGCGCCAGCAGCTTGATTGGAGGGGAGGATGAAAAACTGTTTTTT
CASSLIGGEDEKLFF
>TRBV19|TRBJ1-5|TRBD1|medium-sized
TGTGCCAGTAGTGACAGGGCAGGCGATCAGCCCCAGCATTTT
CASSDRAGDQPQHF
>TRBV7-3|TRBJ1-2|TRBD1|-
TGTGCCAGCAGCTTAGGTACGCTGGACAGGGTTGGCTACACCTTC
CASSLGTLDRVGYTF
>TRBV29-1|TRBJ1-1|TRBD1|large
TGCAGCGTTCAGGGACAGATGAACACTGAAGCTTTCTTT
CSVQGQMNTEAFF
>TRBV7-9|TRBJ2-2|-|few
TGTGCCAGCAGCTTAGAGAGGGGCTCCAACACCGGGGAGCTGTTTTTT
CASSLERGSNTGELFF
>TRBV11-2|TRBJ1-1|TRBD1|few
TGTGCCAGCAGCGCAAGGGACAGGGGAACAACTGAAGCTTTCTTT
CASSARDRGTTEAFF
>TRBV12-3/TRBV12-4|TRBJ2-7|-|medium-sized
TGTGCCAGCAGCCCCGGACAGTACGAGCAGTACTTC
CASSPGQYEQYF
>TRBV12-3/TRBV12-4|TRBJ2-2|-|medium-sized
TGTGCCAGCAGTCGAATGCTACGAACCGGGGAGCTGTTTTTT
CASSRMLRTGELFF
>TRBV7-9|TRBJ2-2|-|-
TGTGCCAGCAGCTTAAGGGGGGGCACCGGGGAGCTGTTTTTT
CASSLRGGTGELFF
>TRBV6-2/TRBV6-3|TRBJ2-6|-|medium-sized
TGTGCCAGCAGTTACGAGCAGCTCTCTGGGGCCAACGTCCTGACTTTC
CASSYEQLSGANVLTF
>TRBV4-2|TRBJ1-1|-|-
TGCGCCAGCAGCCGCCGAGGGGGGAACACTGAAGCTTTCTTT
CASSRRGGNTEAFF
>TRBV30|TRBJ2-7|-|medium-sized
TGTGCCTGGAGGGCCAGGGGGGAAGCCTACGAGCAGTACTTC
CAWRARGEAYEQYF
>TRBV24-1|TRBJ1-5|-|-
TGTGCCACCAGTGACCCCGGGCCCCCTAATCAGCCCCAGCATTTT
CATSDPGPPNQPQHF
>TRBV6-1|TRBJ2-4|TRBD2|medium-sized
TGTGCCAGCAGCTCGACTAGCGGGGGGGTTGGTAACATTCAGTACTTC
CASSSTSGGVGNIQYF
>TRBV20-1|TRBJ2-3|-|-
TGCAGTGCTATTGCTGGGGCAGGGGCAGATACGCAGTATTTT
CSAIAGAGADTQYF
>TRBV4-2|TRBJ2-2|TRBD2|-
TGTGCCAGCAGCCAAACGGGGGGGCCTGGCACCGGGGAGCTGTTTTTT
CASSQTGGPGTGELFF
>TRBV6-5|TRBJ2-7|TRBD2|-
TGTGCCAGCAGTCTCCTCGGGGGGGCCCGCGAGCAGTACTTC
CASSLLGGAREQYF
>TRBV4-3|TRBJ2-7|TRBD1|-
TGCGCCAGCAGCCAAGATCAGGGACAGGGCATGTACGAGCAGTACTTC
CASSQDQGQGMYEQYF
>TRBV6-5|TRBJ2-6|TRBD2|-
TGTGCCAGCAGCTGGGGGGGCTCTGGGGCCAACGTCCTGACTTTC
CASSWGGSGANVLTF
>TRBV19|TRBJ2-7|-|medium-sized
TGTGCCAGTAGTATAGCCGATGGCGACGAGCAGTACTTC
CASSIADGDEQYF
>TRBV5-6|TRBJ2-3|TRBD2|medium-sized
TGTGCCAGCAGCGTCTACAGACTAGCGGGGGGGACAGATACGCAGTATTTT
CASSVYRLAGGTDTQYF
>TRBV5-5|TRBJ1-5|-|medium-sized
TGTGCCAGCAGCTTGGCGGGCGGATATAGCAATCAGCCCCAGCATTTT
CASSLAGGYSNQPQHF
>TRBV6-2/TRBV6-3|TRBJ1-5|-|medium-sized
TGTGCCAGCAGTTACAATTATGCAGGGAGCGATAATCAGCCCCAGCATTTT
CASSYNYAGSDNQPQHF
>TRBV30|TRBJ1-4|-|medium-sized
TGTGCCTGGAGCGGGCAGCTTAATGAAAAACTGTTTTTT
CAWSGQLNEKLFF
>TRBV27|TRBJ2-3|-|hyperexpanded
TGTGCCAGCAGTACCAGGGATTTATACACAGATACGCAGTATTTT
CASSTRDLYTDTQYF
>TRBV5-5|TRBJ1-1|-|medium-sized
TGTGCCAGCAGCTCTGACAATGAAGCTTTCTTT
CASSSDNEAFF
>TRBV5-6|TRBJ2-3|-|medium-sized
TGTGCCAGCAGCTTATTTCTCCGCGCTGAAACGCAGTATTTT
CASSLFLRAETQYF
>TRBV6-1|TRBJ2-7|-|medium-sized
TGTGCCAGCTTCGGTCCGCGGGACTACGAGCAGTACTTC
CASFGPRDYEQYF
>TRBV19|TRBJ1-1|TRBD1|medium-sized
TGTGCCAGTAGCTGGATTCAGGGGGCGAACACTGAAGCTTTCTTT
CASSWIQGANTEAFF
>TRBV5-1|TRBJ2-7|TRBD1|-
TGCGCCAGCAGCTGGGCGACAGGGAACGAGCAGTACTTC
CASSWATGNEQYF
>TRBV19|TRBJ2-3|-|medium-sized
TGTGCCAGTGAACCCACTCGGGGTTCGGCGGCAGATACGCAGTATTTT
CASEPTRGSAADTQYF
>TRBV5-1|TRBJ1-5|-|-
TGCGCCAGCAGCCCCTCGGGCAGCAATCAGCCCCAGCATTTT
CASSPSGSNQPQHF
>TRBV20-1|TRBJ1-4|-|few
TGCAGTGCTAGTGGGGGTGAGGGGATGTATAATGAAAAACTGTTTTTT
CSASGGEGMYNEKLFF
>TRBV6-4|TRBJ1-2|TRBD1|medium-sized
TGTGCCAGCAGGGGACAGGGAGAATATGGCTACACCTTC
CASRGQGEYGYTF
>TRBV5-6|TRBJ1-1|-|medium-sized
TGTGCCAGCAGCAGGAGGTATAGGAGTGAAGCTTTCTTT
CASSRRYRSEAFF
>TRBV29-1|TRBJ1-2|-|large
TGCAGCGTGGAGGGTAGAACTAACTATGGCTACACCTTC
CSVEGRTNYGYTF
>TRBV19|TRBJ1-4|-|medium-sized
TGTGCCAGTAGTGGGGGGGCTCGGACTAATTATGAAAAACTGTTTTTT
CASSGGARTNYEKLFF
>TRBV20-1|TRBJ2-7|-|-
TGCAGTGCTACCGGGGAGGACTACGAGCAGTACTTC
CSATGEDYEQYF
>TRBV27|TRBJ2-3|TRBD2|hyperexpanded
TGTGCCAGCAGTTTATTTCCTACTAGCGGGGGGGCCCTCCTCGCAGATACGCAGTATTTT
CASSLFPTSGGALLADTQYF
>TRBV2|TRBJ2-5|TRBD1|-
TGTGCCAGCAGTGAAGCCCTGGACAGGGGGCATGAGACCCAGTACTTC
CASSEALDRGHETQYF
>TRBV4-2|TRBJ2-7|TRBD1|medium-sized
TGTGCCAGCAGCCACGACCGGGACAGGGTCGAGCAGTACTTC
CASSHDRDRVEQYF
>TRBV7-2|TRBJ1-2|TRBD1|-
TGTGCCAGCAGCTCAAACAGGGGGCCCCCCGGCGGCTACACCTTC
CASSSNRGPPGGYTF
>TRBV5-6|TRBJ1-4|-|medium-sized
TGTGCCAGCAGCTTCGGGGGATACCTTGAAAAACTGTTTTTT
CASSFGGYLEKLFF
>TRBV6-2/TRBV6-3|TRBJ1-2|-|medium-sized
TGTGCCAGCAGACTAGACAGAATCTATGGCTACACCTTC
CASRLDRIYGYTF
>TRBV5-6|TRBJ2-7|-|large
TGTGCCAGCAGCCGTAGATATCTAGGCGAGCAGTACTTC
CASSRRYLGEQYF
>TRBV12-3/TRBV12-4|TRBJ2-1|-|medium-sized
TGTGCCAGCAGTTTCGGAGCAGTCTACAATGAGCAGTTCTTC
CASSFGAVYNEQFF
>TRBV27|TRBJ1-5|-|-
TGTGCCAGCAGTTTTGGCCTCAGCAATCAGCCCCAGCATTTT
CASSFGLSNQPQHF
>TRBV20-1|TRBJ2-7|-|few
TGCAGTGCTAGAGATTACCAGGGGAGAAACGAGCAGTACTTC
CSARDYQGRNEQYF
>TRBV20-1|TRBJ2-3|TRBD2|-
TGCAGTGCGAGACTAGCGGGGACATTCACAGATACGCAGTATTTT
CSARLAGTFTDTQYF
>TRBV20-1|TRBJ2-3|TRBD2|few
TGCAGTGCTAGGGGACTAGCGGGGGGGTCTAGCACAGATACGCAGTATTTT
CSARGLAGGSSTDTQYF
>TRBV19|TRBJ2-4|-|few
TGTGCCAGTAGTATAGTTGGGGCTCACGAATCCCTAGCCAAAAACATTCAGTACTTC
CASSIVGAHESLAKNIQYF
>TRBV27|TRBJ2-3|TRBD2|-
TGTGCCAGCAGCTTCACCGGGGGGGCCCTCCTCGCAGATACGCAGTATTTT
CASSFTGGALLADTQYF
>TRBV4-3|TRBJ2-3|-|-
TGCGACAGCAGCCAAGATTTGCAGGCGGGAGATACGCAGTATTTT
CDSSQDLQAGDTQYF
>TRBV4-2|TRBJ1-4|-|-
TGTGCCAGCAGCCCCTACGGGGCTGTTAATGAAAAACTGTTTTTT
CASSPYGAVNEKLFF
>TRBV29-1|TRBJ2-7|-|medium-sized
TGCAGCGCCTATGGTAAACTGGGGGGAGATACCGTATTTTACGAGCAGTACTTC
CSAYGKLGGDTVFYEQYF